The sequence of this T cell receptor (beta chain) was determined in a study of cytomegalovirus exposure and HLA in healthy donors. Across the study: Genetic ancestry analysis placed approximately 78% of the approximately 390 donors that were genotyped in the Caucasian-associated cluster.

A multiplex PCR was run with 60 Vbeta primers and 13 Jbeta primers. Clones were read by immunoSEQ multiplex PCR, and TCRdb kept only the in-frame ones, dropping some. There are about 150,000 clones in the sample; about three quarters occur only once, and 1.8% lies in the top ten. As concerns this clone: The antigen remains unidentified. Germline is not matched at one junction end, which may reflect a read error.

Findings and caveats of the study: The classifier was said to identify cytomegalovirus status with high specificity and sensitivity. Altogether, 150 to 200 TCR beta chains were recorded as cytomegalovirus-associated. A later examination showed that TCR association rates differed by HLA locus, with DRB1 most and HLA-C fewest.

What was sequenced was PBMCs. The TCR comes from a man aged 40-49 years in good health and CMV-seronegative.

CDR3 DNA: TGTTCCAGCAGCTCTACCCCCGGGACTAGCGGGAGCCCCCCATACATTCAGTACTTC. Translated: CSSSSTPGTSGSPPYIQYF. V and J are TRBV7-9 and TRBJ2-4; 14 nucleotides match TRBD2. The CDR3 is made up of 19 amino acids. Germline CDR1 reads SEHNR; CDR2 reads FQNEAQ (reference sequence).